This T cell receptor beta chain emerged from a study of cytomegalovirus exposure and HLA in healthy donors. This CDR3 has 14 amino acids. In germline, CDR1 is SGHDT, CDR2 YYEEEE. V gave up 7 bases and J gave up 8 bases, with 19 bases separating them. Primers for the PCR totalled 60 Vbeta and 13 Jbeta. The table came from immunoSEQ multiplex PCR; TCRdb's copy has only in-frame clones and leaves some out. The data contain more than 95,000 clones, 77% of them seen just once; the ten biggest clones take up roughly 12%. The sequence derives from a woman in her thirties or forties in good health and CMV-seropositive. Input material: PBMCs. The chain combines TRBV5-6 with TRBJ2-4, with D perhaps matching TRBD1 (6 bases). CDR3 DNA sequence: TGTGCCAGCGGACCTTGGGCAGGGGTTGACATTCAGTACTTC. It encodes CASGPWAGVDIQYF.